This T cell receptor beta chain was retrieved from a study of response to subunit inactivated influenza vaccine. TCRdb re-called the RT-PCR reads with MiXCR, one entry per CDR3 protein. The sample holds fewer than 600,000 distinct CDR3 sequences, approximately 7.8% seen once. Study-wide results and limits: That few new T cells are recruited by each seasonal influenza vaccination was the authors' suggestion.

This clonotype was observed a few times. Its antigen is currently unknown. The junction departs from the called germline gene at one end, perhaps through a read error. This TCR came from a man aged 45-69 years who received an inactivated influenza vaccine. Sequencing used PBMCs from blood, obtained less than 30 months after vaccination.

The CDR3 region is CASSLGTEFYGYTF. The CDR3 DNA reads TGTGCCAGCAGTTTAGGGACGGAGTTCTATGGCTACACCTTC. V gene TRBV7-2 combines with J gene TRBJ1-2, with D tentatively TRBD1 (5 bases). Germline CDR1 SGHTA, CDR2 FQGNSA. The CDR3 spans 14 residues.